These T cell receptor beta chains were read from a single sample in a study of T cell responses to AZD1222 COVID-19 vaccine. Libraries were prepared by immunoSEQ multiplex PCR; TCRdb keeps only in-frame clonotypes and omits some of them. The table includes around 130,000 clones, almost 90% detected once. The source was peripheral blood, collected on day 0 of AZD1222 vaccination. Receptors originate from an adult in good health. Both conserved end residues are part of each CDR3. Rows may omit the clone size; those that give it use once, few, many or a size class.

clone_size,v_call,j_call,cdr3_aa
few,TRBV1,TRBJ2-7,CTSSPNPGLVYIEQYF
NA,TRBV30,TRBJ1-1,CAWSVVDSEAFF
NA,TRBV6-5,TRBJ1-2,CASSLTGWGYTF
NA,TRBV3-1/TRBV3-2,TRBJ2-5,CASSRQETQYF
NA,TRBV14,TRBJ2-3,CASSQGQGPPQYF
NA,TRBV4-3,TRBJ2-1,CASSRVTGTSGSIRNEQFF
few,TRBV6-4,TRBJ2-3,CASSDAPSRPDTQYF
NA,TRBV7-9,TRBJ1-1,CASSLLGQGPMNTEAFF
NA,TRBV7-2,TRBJ2-7,CASSFDRDPFYEQYF
NA,TRBV28,TRBJ2-3,CASSFPSTTTDTQYF
NA,TRBV15,TRBJ2-1,CATSPGLAGGNEQFF
NA,TRBV7-2,TRBJ2-1,CASSLLGQARDEQFF
NA,TRBV6-2/TRBV6-3,TRBJ1-5,CASSYWVSNQPQHF
once,TRBV5-1,TRBJ1-2,CASSHGQVGYTF
NA,TRBV5-1,TRBJ1-2,CASSFVSDIYGYTF
NA,TRBV29-1,TRBJ2-7,CSVDLGTSSYEQYF
NA,TRBV28,TRBJ2-7,CASSFRIARYEQYF
NA,TRBV6-5,TRBJ2-5,CASRLTGRETQYF
NA,TRBV11-3,TRBJ2-1,CASSKVAGGGEQFF
NA,TRBV5-1,TRBJ2-2,CASSFLAGDNTGELFF
few,TRBV11-3,TRBJ1-6,CASSLQRKTGHNSPLHF
NA,TRBV6-5,TRBJ1-2,CASRLGVGHYGYTF
NA,TRBV7-6,TRBJ2-2,CASSLGPSGITGELFF
NA,TRBV5-8,TRBJ2-2,CASSLAKLAVNTGELFF
NA,TRBV18,TRBJ2-7,CASSEGPRGEQYF
once,TRBV3-1/TRBV3-2,TRBJ2-3,CASSQDTSTDTQYF
once,TRBV18,TRBJ1-5,CASSPTSGDQPQHF
NA,TRBV7-6,TRBJ2-7,CASSPTLAGGPYEQYF
few,TRBV19,TRBJ1-2,CASKGLGVDYGYTF
NA,TRBV19,TRBJ1-3,CASRGVSAGNTIYF
NA,TRBV3-1/TRBV3-2,TRBJ1-1,CASSQDGQSRGTEAFF